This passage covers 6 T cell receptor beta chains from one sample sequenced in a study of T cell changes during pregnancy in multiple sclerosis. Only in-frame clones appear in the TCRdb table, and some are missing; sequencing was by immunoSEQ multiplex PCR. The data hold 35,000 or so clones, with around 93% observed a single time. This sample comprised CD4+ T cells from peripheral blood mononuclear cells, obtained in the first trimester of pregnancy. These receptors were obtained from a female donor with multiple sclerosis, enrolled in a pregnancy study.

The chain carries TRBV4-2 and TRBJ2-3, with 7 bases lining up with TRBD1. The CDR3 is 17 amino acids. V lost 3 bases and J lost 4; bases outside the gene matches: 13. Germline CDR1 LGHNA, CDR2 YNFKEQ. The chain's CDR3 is CASSQVWDIGGPDTQYF. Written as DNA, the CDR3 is TGTGCCAGCAGCCAGGTGTGGGACATAGGGGGCCCAGATACGCAGTATTTT.

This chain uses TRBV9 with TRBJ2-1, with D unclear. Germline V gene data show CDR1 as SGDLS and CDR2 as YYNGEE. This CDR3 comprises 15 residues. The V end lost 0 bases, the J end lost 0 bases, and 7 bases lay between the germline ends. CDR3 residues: CASSVGRASYNEQFF. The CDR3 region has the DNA TGTGCCAGCAGCGTAGGAAGAGCCTCCTACAATGAGCAGTTCTTC.

The CDR3 coding sequence is TGTGCCAGCAGCTTCGGGGGGGTTAGCACAGATACGCAGTATTTT. Its protein is CASSFGGVSTDTQYF. The genes are TRBV6-5 and TRBJ2-3, with 8 bases that match TRBD2. Unmatched junction bases numbered 5, after V lost 6 bases and J lost 0 bases. CDR1 is MNHEY and CDR2 is SVGAGI in the germline V gene. The CDR3 is 15 amino acids.

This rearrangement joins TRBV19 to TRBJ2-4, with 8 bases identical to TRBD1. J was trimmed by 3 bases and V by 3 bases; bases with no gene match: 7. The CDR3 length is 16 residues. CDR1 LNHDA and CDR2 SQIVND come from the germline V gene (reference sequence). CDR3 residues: CASSIPWTGSKNIQYF. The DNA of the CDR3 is TGTGCCAGTAGTATCCCGTGGACAGGGAGCAAAAACATTCAGTACTTC.

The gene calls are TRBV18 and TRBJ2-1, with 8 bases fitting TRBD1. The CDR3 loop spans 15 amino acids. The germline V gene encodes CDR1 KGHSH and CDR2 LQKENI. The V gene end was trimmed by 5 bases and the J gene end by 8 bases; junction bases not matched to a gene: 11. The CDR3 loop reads CASSFSTGEWDEQFF. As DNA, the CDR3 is TGTGCCAGCTCATTCTCGACAGGGGAGTGGGATGAGCAGTTCTTC.

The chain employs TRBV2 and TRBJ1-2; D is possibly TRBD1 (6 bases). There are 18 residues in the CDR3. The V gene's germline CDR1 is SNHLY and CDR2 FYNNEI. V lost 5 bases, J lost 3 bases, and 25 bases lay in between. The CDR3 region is CASSLTPLGQSLDYGYTF. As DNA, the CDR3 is TGTGCCAGCAGTTTGACCCCCCTAGGACAGTCCCTTGACTATGGCTACACCTTC. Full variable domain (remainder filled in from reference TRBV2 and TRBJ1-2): EPEVTQTPSHQVTQMGQEVILRCVPISNHLYFYWYRQILGQKVEFLVSFYNNEISEKSEIFDDQFSVERPDGSNFTLKIRSTKLEDSAMYFCASSLTPLGQSLDYGYTFGSGTRLTVV.